The 18 T cell receptor beta chains below were found in one sample sequenced in a study of radiotherapy plus CTLA-4 blockade in lung cancer. This table comes from immunoSEQ multiplex PCR, and its TCRdb copy is limited to in-frame clones, with some not included. This table holds tens of thousands of clones, around 72% found once. The sequenced sample was peripheral blood, obtained from a patient treated with radiotherapy plus ipilimumab. Every receptor here comes from a human donor with non-small cell lung cancer that progressed on radiotherapy plus ipilimumab.

This sequence joins TRBV7-3 and TRBJ2-1, with TRBD1 identical over 11 bases. With V trimmed by 5 bases and J by 6 bases, 9 bases remained unmatched. Germline CDR1 is SGHTA and CDR2 is FQGTGA. CDR3 length: 16 residues. The CDR3 nucleotides read TGTGCCAGCAGCCTCCAGGGGACAGGGGGATTCAATGAGCAGTTCTTC. Translation gives CASSLQGTGGFNEQFF.

This chain joins TRBV19 and TRBJ2-1; D remains unclear. This CDR3 is 12 amino acids long. Germline V lookup: CDR1 LNHDA, CDR2 SQIVND (reference sequence). V shed 4 bases and J shed 7 bases, with 8 bases lying between them. The CDR3 DNA reads as TGTGCCAGTAGTACTAGTGGAAATGAGCAGTTCTTC. Protein: CASSTSGNEQFF.

The J gene is TRBJ2-1, the V gene TRBV6-6, with no clear D. From germline, CDR1 is MNHNY and CDR2 SVGAGI (reference sequence). The CDR3 covers 15 residues. V dropped 6 bases and J dropped 0 bases, with 12 bases sitting between them. CDR3 sequence reads: CASSPFLGSYNEQFF. CDR3 in DNA: TGTGCCAGCAGCCCATTCTTAGGCTCCTACAATGAGCAGTTCTTC.

The CDR3 here is CASSPFSLGQETQYF. In DNA, the CDR3 is TGTGCCAGCAGCCCGTTTTCCCTGGGGCAAGAGACCCAGTACTTC. J is TRBJ2-5 and V is TRBV11-2; D remains ambiguous. V lost 5 bases and J lost 2, with 15 bases in between. Germline lookup yields CDR1 SGHAT and CDR2 FQNNGV. The CDR3 runs to 15 residues. Complete variable domain (other parts from reference TRBV11-2 and TRBJ2-5): EAGVAQSPRYKIIEKRQSVAFWCNPISGHATLYWYQQILGQGPKLLIQFQNNGVVDDSQLPKDRFSAERLKGVDSTLKIQPAKLEDSAVYLCASSPFSLGQETQYFGPGTRLLVL.

The chain recombines TRBV9 with TRBJ2-5, with 9 bases identical to TRBD2. CDR1 is SGDLS and CDR2 is YYNGEE in the germline V gene. The CDR3 sequence is 14 residues long. After removal of 3 bases from V and 3 bases from J, the junction contained 3 bases not matched to a gene. CDR3 nucleotide sequence: TGTGCCAGCAGCGGCCGGACTAGCGAAGAGACCCAGTACTTC. As protein: CASSGRTSEETQYF.

The chain carries TRBV18 and TRBJ1-5; 10 nucleotides align to TRBD1. Germline loops: CDR1 KGHSH, CDR2 LQKENI. The CDR3 has 15 amino acids. V was clipped by 3 bases and J by 4 bases; unmatched bases: 3. CDR3 in DNA: TGTGCCAGCTCACCCGGGACAGGGGAAAATCAGCCCCAGCATTTT. Protein product: CASSPGTGENQPQHF.

The V and J genes are TRBV6-1 and TRBJ2-7; 9 bases agree with TRBD1. Germline V gene data show CDR1 as MNHNS and CDR2 as SASEGT. The CDR3 runs to 15 residues. V was pared by 5 bases and J by 2 bases, with 7 bases of the junction left unmatched. This CDR3 is CASSLGQGKAYEQYF. CDR3 DNA sequence: TGTGCCAGCAGTTTGGGACAGGGTAAAGCCTACGAGCAGTACTTC.

The chain links TRBV5-6 to TRBJ2-7, with TRBD2 matching 7 bases. The length of the CDR3 is 15 residues. Germline V CDR1 and CDR2: SGHDT, YYEEEE. V lost 5 bases and J lost 4; bases outside the gene matches: 12. The CDR3 sequence is CASRGAGTTTYEQYF. The CDR3 DNA reads as TGTGCCAGCAGAGGTGCCGGGACTACCACATACGAGCAGTACTTC.

The chain has TRBV6-1 and TRBJ1-1; D gene ambiguous. V lost 5 bases and J 0 bases, leaving 13 bases between the germline ends. This CDR3 comprises 15 residues. CDR1 and CDR2 (germline): MNHNS, SASEGT. The DNA of the CDR3 is TGTGCCAGCAGTTGGACTGGGAGATTGAACACTGAAGCTTTCTTT. Amino acid sequence: CASSWTGRLNTEAFF.

On this clone itself: At one of its ends the junction is not consistent with the germline gene, which may arise from a read error. This chain joins TRBV7-7 and TRBJ2-1; maybe TRBD2 (8 bases). The CDR3 spans 15 residues. Germline V gene sequence: CDR1 SSHAT, CDR2 FNYEAQ (reference sequence). CDR3 loop: CASSPFREGANEQFF. The CDR3 DNA is TGTGCTAGCAGCCCGTTTCGGGAGGGGGCAAATGAGCAGTTCTTC.

The chain recombines TRBV7-2 with TRBJ2-1; D is possibly TRBD1 (5 bases). The CDR3 sequence is 13 residues long. Germline V gene lookup returns CDR1 SGHTA and CDR2 FQGNSA. V was shortened by 4 bases and J by 4 bases, with 8 bases between the two germline ends. CDR3 nucleotides: TGTGCCAGCAGCTCAAGACAGTACAATGAGCAGTTCTTC. Translated, it gives CASSSRQYNEQFF.

In its sample, this clone was seen a few times. J is TRBJ1-2 and V is TRBV14, with 7 bases fitting TRBD1. After removal of 3 bases from V and 4 bases from J, the junction contained 8 bases not matched to a gene. The CDR3 totals 15 residues. From germline, CDR1 is SGHDN and CDR2 FVKESK. Here the CDR3 DNA reads TGTGCCAGCAGCCAGCTAGCCGGGACAGTCTATGGCTACACCTTC. Translating gives CASSQLAGTVYGYTF.

The chain carries TRBV5-3 and TRBJ2-7; D gene ambiguous. TRBV5-3 has ORF status, its function being uncertain. The CDR3 loop spans 14 amino acids. V was cut by 2 bases and J by 3 bases, with 12 bases left in between. Written as DNA, the CDR3 is TGTGCCAGAAGCTTAAGAAGTGGGCTCTACGAGCAGTACTTC. It specifies CARSLRSGLYEQYF.

The genes are TRBV6-6 and TRBJ2-1; D call uncertain. CDR1 is MNHNY and CDR2 is SVGAGI in the germline V gene (reference sequence). This CDR3 comprises 14 residues. V dropped 1 base and J dropped 3 bases, with 7 bases sitting between them. As DNA, the CDR3 is TGTGCCAGCAGTTACTTGGAAGTCTACAATGAGCAGTTCTTC. The encoded protein is CASSYLEVYNEQFF.

This chain uses TRBV28 with TRBJ1-5, with D maybe TRBD1 (5 bases). V was pared by 3 bases and J by 3 bases, with 9 bases between. Germline V gene sequence: CDR1 MDHEN, CDR2 SYDVKM. The CDR3 has 14 amino acids. In DNA form, the CDR3 reads TGTGCCAGCAGTTTGGGGCGGGACAATCAGCCCCAGCATTTT. This codes for CASSLGRDNQPQHF.

The J gene is TRBJ2-6, the V gene TRBV28; tentatively, D is TRBD1 or TRBD2 (5 bases each). The CDR3 extends over 15 amino acids. The germline V gene encodes CDR1 MDHEN and CDR2 SYDVKM. With 6 bases removed from V and 5 bases from J, the gap between germline ends came to 14 bases. In nucleotides, the CDR3 is TGTGCCAGCAGCTCGAGGGGACGGCGGGCCAACGTCCTGACTTTC. Translated: CASSSRGRRANVLTF.

The chain couples TRBV28 to TRBJ2-1; possible D gene TRBD1, 5 bases. The ends were cut back, 10 bases at V and 3 bases at J, with 19 bases in the middle. The CDR3 has 15 residues. CDR1 is MDHEN and CDR2 is SYDVKM in the germline V gene. CDR3 in amino acids: CATERTLGVYNEQFF. The CDR3 nucleotides are TGTGCCACAGAACGAACCCTAGGGGTCTACAATGAGCAGTTCTTC.

The chain combines TRBV18 with TRBJ1-1, with D hard to call. CDR1 is KGHSH, CDR2 LQKENI, per germline. Trimming took off 6 bases at V and 2 bases at J, with 13 bases between the two ends. CDR3 length: 14 residues. The chain's CDR3 is CASSPGGANTEAFF. DNA of the CDR3: TGTGCCAGCTCCCCGGGTGGAGCTAACACTGAAGCTTTCTTT.